This TCR beta chain was sequenced during a study of cytomegalovirus exposure and HLA in healthy donors. Study-wide points: Analysis was carried out at a later point, and it linked a missense DCLRE1C variant to TCR beta V- and J-gene trimming. The records held CMV serostatus as the only immune exposure information.

Researchers ran the PCR with 60 Vbeta and 13 Jbeta primers. The repertoire was sequenced with immunoSEQ multiplex PCR; TCRdb's copy has only in-frame clones and lacks some. The sample records approximately 95,000 clones, 65% to 90% being singletons. Comment on this clone: Its target is unknown.

The CDR3 loop spans 15 amino acids. V dropped 5 bases and J dropped 3 bases, with 13 bases sitting between them. The germline gives CDR1 MNHEY, CDR2 SMNVEV (reference sequence). The specimen was PBMCs. The chain combines TRBV27 with TRBJ2-2; a weak D match, TRBD1 (5 bases). The receptor comes from a woman aged 70-85 years in good health and CMV-seropositive. CDR3 in DNA: TGTGCCAGCAGTCTAACAGGTTGGGACACCGGGGAGCTGTTTTTT. Its translation: CASSLTGWDTGELFF.